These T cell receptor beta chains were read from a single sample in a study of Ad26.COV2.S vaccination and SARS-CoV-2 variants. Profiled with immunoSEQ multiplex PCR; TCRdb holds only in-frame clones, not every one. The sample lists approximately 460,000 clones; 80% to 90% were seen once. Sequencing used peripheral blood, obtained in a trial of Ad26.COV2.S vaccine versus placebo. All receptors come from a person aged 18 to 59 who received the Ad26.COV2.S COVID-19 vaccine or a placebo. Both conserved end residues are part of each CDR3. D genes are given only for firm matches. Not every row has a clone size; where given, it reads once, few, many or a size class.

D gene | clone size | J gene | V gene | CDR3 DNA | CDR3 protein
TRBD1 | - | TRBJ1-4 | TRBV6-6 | TGTGCCAGCAGTCGGACCGGGACAGTTGCAACTAATGAAAAACTGTTTTTT | CASSRTGTVATNEKLFF
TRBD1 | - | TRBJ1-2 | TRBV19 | TGTGCCAGTAGTCCGGGACAGGGCTATGGCTACACCTTC | CASSPGQGYGYTF
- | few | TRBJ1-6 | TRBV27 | TGTGCCAGCAGTTTCCGACGGAATTCACCCCTCCACTTT | CASSFRRNSPLHF
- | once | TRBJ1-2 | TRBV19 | TGTGCCAGTAGTATAGGGCCTCTTCAGTATGGCTACACCTTC | CASSIGPLQYGYTF
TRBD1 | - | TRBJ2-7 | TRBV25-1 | TGTGCCAGCAGTGACCCGGTCCAGGGGGATCACGAGCAGTACTTC | CASSDPVQGDHEQYF
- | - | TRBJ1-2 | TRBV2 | TGTGCCAGCAGTGAGGTCGGGGGGTCCTATGGCTACACCTTC | CASSEVGGSYGYTF
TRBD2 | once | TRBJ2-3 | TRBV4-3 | TGCGCCAGCAGCCAAGAGTGGCCTCCGACTAGCGGGGGCCCAGATACGCAGTATTTT | CASSQEWPPTSGGPDTQYF
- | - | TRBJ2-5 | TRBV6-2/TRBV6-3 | TGTGCCAGCAGTTGGCTCCATCTTGTTAGCGGCCAAGAGACCCAGTACTTC | CASSWLHLVSGQETQYF
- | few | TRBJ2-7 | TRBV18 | TGTGCCAGCTCACCCACGAACGGGGGCGAGCAGTACTTC | CASSPTNGGEQYF
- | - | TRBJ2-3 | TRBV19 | TGTGCCAGTACCACAGTGGGGGATACGCAGTATTTT | CASTTVGDTQYF
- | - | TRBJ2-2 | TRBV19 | TGTGCCAGTATGTTTGGGGGAGACACCGGGGAGCTGTTTTTT | CASMFGGDTGELFF
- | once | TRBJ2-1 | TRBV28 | TGTGCCAGCAGTTTAACAGGGAGCTCCTACAATGAGCAGTTCTTC | CASSLTGSSYNEQFF
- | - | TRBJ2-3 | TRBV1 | TGCACCAGCAGCCCGCCGGGACTAGCGGGAGGCCCTAAGAGCACAGATACGCAGTATTTT | CTSSPPGLAGGPKSTDTQYF
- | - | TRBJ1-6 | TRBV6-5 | TGTGCCAGCGGACATACTTCACCCCTCCACTTT | CASGHTSPLHF
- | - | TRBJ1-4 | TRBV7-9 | TGTGCCAGCAGCGAAATAAGGGGGATTGAAAAACTGTTTTTT | CASSEIRGIEKLFF
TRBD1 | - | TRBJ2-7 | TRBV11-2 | TGTGCCAGCAGCTCGTACAGGGGCGTCTCCTACGAGCAGTACTTC | CASSSYRGVSYEQYF
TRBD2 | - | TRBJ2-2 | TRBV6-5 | TGTGCCAGCAAGCCACTAGCGGGGGGGCCCGGGGAGCTGTTTTTT | CASKPLAGGPGELFF
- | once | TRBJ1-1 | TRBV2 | TGTGCCAGCGGGTTAGACGGTGGGAAAGCTTTCTTT | CASGLDGGKAFF
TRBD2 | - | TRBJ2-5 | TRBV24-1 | TGTGCCACCAGTGACTGGGAGGGAGGAGAGACCCAGTACTTC | CATSDWEGGETQYF
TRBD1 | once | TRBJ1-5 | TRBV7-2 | TGTGCCAGCAGCACCAGACAGGGTGACCAGCCCCAGCATTTT | CASSTRQGDQPQHF
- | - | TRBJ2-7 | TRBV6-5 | TGTGCCAGCAGTTACTACAACTCCTACGAGCAGTACTTC | CASSYYNSYEQYF
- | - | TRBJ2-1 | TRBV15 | TGTGCCACCAGCAGAATACCGGGACCTGATTACAATGAGCAGTTCTTC | CATSRIPGPDYNEQFF
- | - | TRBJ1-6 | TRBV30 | TGTGCCTGCAAGCTCCGGGCACTAAGCAATTCACCCCTCCACTTT | CACKLRALSNSPLHF